This record concerns one TCR beta chain sequence. Its antigen is as yet unknown. The repertoire was sequenced with immunoSEQ multiplex PCR; TCRdb's copy has only in-frame clones and lacks some. The sample consists of 120,000 or so clones, 70% to 90% of them appearing once. This entry comes from a study of T cell responses to AZD1222 COVID-19 vaccine. Overall study: Pooled together were second doses at about 4 or about 12 weeks. Findings and caveats of the study: A mostly white British donor set with more females was recruited, and clonal diversity was possibly underestimated. At study baseline, merely over 5 AZD1222 recipients were seropositive.

The germline gives CDR1 SGHDT, CDR2 YYEEEE. CDR3 length: 15 amino acids. V lost 4 bases, J lost 6 bases, and 6 bases stayed unmatched. The V call is TRBV5-6, the J call TRBJ1-5; 11 positions match TRBD1. This specimen was peripheral blood, taken on day 0 of AZD1222 vaccination. This TCR was recovered from an adult in good health. For the CDR3, the DNA is TGTGCCAGCAGCATGGGACAGGGGGTGACTCAGCCCCAGCATTTT. This codes for CASSMGQGVTQPQHF.